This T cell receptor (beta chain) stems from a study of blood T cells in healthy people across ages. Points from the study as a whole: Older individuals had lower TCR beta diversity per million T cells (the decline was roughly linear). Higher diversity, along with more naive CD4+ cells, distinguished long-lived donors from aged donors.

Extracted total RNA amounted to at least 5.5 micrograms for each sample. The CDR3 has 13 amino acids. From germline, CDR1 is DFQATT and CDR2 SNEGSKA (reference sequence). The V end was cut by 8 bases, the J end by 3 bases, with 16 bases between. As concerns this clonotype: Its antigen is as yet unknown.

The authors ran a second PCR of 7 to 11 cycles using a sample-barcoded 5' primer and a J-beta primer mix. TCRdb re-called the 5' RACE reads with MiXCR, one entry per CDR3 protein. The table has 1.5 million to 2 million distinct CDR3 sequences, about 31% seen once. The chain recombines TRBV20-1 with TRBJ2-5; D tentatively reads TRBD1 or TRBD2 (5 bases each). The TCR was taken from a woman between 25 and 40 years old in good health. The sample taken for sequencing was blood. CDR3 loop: CSPRDGTKETQYF. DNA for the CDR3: TGCAGTCCCCGGGACGGAACAAAAGAGACCCAGTACTTC.